This TCR beta chain was captured by sequencing in a study of blood T cell repertoires in COVID-19. As originally analysed: Nucleated cell counts were estimated from reference gene primer amplification. The method was immunoSEQ multiplex PCR; TCRdb's version includes in-frame clones alone and lacks a portion of them. V and J calls and clone size are copied from that table; D and trimming were computed from the DNA. The sample includes about 100,000 clones, roughly 90% of them seen just once. The CDR3 is 14 residues long. Germline V gene data show CDR1 as KGHSH and CDR2 as LQKENI. The junction had 4 bases not matched to a gene; V was cut back by 1 base and J by 7 bases.

V gene TRBV18 combines with J gene TRBJ1-2; TRBD1 matches at 9 bases. Sequenced material: peripheral blood. This receptor was obtained from a woman aged 55-70 years with acute or convalescent COVID-19. The DNA for the CDR3 is TGTGCCAGCTCACCACGGGACAGGGATCCTGGCTACACCTTC. Its protein product is CASSPRDRDPGYTF.